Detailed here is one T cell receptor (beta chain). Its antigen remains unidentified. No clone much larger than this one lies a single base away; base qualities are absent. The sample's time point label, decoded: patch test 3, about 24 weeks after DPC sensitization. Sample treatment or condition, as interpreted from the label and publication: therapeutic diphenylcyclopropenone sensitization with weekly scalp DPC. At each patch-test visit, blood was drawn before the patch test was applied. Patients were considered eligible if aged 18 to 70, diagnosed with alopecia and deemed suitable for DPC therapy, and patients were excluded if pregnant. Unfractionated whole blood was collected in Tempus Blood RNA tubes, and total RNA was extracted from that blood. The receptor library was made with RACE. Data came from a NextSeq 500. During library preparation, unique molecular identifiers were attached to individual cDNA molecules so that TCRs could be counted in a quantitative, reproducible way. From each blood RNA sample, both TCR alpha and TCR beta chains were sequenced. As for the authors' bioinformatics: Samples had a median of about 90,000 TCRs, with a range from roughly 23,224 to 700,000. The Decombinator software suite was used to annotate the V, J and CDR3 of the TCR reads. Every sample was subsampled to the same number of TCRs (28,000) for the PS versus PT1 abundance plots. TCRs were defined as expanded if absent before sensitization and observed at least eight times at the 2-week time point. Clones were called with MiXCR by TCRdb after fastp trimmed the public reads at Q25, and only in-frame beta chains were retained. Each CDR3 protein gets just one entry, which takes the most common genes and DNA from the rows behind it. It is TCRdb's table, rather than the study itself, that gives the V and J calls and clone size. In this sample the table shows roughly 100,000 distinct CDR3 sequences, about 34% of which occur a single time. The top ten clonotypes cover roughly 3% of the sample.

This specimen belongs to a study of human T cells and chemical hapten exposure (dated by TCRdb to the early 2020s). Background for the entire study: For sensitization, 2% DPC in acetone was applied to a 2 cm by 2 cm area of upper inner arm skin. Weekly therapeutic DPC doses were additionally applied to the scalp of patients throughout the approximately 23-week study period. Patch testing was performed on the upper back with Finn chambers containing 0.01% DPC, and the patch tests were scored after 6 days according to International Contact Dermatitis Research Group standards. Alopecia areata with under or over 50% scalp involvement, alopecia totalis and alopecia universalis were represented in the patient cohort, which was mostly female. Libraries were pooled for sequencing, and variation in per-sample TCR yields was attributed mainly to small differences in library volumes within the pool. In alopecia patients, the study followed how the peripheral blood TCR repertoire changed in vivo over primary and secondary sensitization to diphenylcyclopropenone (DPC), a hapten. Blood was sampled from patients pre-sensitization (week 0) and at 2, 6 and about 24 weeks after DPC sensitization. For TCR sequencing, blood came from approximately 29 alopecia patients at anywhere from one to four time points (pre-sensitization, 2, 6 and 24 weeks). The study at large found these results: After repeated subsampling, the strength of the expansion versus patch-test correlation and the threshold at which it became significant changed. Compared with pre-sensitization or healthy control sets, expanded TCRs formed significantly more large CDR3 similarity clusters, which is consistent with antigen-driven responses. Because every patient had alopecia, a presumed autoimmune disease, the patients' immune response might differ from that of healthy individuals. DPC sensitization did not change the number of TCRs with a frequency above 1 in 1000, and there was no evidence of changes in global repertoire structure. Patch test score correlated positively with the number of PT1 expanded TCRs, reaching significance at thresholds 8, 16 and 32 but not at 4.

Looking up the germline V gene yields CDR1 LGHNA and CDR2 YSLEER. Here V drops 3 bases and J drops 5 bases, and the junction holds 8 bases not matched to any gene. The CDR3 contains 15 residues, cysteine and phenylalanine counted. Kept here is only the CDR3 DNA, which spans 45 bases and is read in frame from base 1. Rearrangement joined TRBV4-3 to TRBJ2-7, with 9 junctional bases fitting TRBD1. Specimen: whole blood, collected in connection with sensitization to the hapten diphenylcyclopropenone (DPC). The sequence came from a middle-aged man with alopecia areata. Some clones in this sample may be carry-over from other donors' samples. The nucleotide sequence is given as TGCGCCAGCAGCCACACACCGGGACAGGGCAACGAGCAGTACTTC. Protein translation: CASSHTPGQGNEQYF.